A single sample is the source of the 5 T cell receptor beta chains below, sequenced in a study of blood T cell repertoires in COVID-19 (dated by TCRdb to 2020 to 2022). The library was prepared using the immunoSEQ multiplex PCR assay. TCRdb took this table from immuneACCESS and kept in-frame rearrangements with V and J called. Such tables lack part of the clones; where checked against another copy, unresolved V genes explain under half of the gap, and the rest is unexplained. The sample table contains about 170,000 clones; only one count was recorded for approximately 84% of them. 22% of the sample comes from the top ten. The sample comprised peripheral blood. These receptors came from a woman older than 75 with acute or convalescent COVID-19.

In its sample, this clone was seen a few times. The chain couples TRBV30 to TRBJ2-3; D is ambiguous. V was trimmed by 3 bases and J by 4 bases, leaving 8 bases between them. This CDR3 spans 12 amino acids. Germline CDR1 and CDR2: GTSNPN and SVGIG (reference sequence). CDR3 protein: CAWRGASDTQYF. CDR3 bases: TGTGCCTGGAGGGGCGCCTCAGATACGCAGTATTTT.

This chain connects TRBV7-2 to TRBJ1-3; D unresolved. The CDR3 has 13 amino acids. In germline, CDR1 is SGHTA, CDR2 FQGNSA. Between the trimmed V and J ends, which lost 4 bases and 4 bases, there was a span of 8 bases. The CDR3 DNA reads TGTGCCAGCAGCTCCCAATCCGGAAACACCATATATTTT. This gives the protein CASSSQSGNTIYF. Variable domain in full (rest from reference TRBV7-2 and TRBJ1-3): GAGVSQSPSNKVTEKGKDVELRCDPISGHTALYWYRQSLGQGLEFLIYFQGNSAPDKSGLPSDRFSAERTGGSVSTLTIQRTQQEDSAVYLCASSSQSGNTIYFGEGSWLTVV.

The chain carries TRBV5-1 and TRBJ2-5; 7 bases align to TRBD1. Trimming cost V 7 bases and J 5 bases; bases outside gene matches: 8. The germline CDR1 and CDR2 sequences are SGHRS and YFSETQ. CDR3 length: 13 amino acids. The DNA for the CDR3 is TGCGCCAGCTACGACAGGGCCGACGAGACCCAGTACTTC. Translation gives CASYDRADETQYF.

With regard to this clone: A read error may produce the germline difference seen at one junction end. The rearrangement links TRBV2 to TRBJ2-3; 12 nucleotides align to TRBD2. Germline CDR1 is SNHLY and CDR2 is FYNNEI. This CDR3 region has 13 residues. CDR3 bases: TGTGCCAGCACCACTTCGACTAGCGGGAGCTCTCTATTT. The encoded protein is CASTTSTSGSSLF. Complete variable domain (other parts from reference TRBV2 and TRBJ2-3): EPEVTQTPSHQVTQMGQEVILRCVPISNHLYFYWYRQILGQKVEFLVSFYNNEISEKSEIFDDQFSVERPDGSNFTLKIRSTKLEDSAMYFCASTTSTSGSSLFGPGTRLTVL.

This chain uses TRBV6-4 with TRBJ2-3, with 11 bases lining up with TRBD2. The length of the CDR3 is 16 residues. The ends lost 4 bases at V and 1 base at J; junction bases unmatched: 4. Germline V gene sequence: CDR1 MRHNA, CDR2 SNTAGT. The CDR3 loop reads CASSGTSGRGTDTQYF. The CDR3 DNA follows: TGTGCCAGCAGTGGAACTAGCGGGAGAGGCACAGATACGCAGTATTTT.